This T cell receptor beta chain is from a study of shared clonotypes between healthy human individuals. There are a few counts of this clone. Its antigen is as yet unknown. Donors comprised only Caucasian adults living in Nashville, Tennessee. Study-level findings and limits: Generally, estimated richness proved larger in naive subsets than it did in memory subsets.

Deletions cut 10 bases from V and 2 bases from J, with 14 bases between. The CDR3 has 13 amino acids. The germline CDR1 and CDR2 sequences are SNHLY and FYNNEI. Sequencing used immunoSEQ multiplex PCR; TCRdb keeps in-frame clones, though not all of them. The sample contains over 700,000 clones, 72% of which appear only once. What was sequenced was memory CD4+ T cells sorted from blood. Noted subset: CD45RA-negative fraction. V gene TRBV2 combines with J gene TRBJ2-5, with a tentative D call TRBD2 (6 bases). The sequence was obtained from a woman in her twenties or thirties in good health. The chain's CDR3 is CATSRGMQETQYF. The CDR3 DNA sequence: TGTGCCACCTCCCGCGGGATGCAAGAGACCCAGTACTTC.